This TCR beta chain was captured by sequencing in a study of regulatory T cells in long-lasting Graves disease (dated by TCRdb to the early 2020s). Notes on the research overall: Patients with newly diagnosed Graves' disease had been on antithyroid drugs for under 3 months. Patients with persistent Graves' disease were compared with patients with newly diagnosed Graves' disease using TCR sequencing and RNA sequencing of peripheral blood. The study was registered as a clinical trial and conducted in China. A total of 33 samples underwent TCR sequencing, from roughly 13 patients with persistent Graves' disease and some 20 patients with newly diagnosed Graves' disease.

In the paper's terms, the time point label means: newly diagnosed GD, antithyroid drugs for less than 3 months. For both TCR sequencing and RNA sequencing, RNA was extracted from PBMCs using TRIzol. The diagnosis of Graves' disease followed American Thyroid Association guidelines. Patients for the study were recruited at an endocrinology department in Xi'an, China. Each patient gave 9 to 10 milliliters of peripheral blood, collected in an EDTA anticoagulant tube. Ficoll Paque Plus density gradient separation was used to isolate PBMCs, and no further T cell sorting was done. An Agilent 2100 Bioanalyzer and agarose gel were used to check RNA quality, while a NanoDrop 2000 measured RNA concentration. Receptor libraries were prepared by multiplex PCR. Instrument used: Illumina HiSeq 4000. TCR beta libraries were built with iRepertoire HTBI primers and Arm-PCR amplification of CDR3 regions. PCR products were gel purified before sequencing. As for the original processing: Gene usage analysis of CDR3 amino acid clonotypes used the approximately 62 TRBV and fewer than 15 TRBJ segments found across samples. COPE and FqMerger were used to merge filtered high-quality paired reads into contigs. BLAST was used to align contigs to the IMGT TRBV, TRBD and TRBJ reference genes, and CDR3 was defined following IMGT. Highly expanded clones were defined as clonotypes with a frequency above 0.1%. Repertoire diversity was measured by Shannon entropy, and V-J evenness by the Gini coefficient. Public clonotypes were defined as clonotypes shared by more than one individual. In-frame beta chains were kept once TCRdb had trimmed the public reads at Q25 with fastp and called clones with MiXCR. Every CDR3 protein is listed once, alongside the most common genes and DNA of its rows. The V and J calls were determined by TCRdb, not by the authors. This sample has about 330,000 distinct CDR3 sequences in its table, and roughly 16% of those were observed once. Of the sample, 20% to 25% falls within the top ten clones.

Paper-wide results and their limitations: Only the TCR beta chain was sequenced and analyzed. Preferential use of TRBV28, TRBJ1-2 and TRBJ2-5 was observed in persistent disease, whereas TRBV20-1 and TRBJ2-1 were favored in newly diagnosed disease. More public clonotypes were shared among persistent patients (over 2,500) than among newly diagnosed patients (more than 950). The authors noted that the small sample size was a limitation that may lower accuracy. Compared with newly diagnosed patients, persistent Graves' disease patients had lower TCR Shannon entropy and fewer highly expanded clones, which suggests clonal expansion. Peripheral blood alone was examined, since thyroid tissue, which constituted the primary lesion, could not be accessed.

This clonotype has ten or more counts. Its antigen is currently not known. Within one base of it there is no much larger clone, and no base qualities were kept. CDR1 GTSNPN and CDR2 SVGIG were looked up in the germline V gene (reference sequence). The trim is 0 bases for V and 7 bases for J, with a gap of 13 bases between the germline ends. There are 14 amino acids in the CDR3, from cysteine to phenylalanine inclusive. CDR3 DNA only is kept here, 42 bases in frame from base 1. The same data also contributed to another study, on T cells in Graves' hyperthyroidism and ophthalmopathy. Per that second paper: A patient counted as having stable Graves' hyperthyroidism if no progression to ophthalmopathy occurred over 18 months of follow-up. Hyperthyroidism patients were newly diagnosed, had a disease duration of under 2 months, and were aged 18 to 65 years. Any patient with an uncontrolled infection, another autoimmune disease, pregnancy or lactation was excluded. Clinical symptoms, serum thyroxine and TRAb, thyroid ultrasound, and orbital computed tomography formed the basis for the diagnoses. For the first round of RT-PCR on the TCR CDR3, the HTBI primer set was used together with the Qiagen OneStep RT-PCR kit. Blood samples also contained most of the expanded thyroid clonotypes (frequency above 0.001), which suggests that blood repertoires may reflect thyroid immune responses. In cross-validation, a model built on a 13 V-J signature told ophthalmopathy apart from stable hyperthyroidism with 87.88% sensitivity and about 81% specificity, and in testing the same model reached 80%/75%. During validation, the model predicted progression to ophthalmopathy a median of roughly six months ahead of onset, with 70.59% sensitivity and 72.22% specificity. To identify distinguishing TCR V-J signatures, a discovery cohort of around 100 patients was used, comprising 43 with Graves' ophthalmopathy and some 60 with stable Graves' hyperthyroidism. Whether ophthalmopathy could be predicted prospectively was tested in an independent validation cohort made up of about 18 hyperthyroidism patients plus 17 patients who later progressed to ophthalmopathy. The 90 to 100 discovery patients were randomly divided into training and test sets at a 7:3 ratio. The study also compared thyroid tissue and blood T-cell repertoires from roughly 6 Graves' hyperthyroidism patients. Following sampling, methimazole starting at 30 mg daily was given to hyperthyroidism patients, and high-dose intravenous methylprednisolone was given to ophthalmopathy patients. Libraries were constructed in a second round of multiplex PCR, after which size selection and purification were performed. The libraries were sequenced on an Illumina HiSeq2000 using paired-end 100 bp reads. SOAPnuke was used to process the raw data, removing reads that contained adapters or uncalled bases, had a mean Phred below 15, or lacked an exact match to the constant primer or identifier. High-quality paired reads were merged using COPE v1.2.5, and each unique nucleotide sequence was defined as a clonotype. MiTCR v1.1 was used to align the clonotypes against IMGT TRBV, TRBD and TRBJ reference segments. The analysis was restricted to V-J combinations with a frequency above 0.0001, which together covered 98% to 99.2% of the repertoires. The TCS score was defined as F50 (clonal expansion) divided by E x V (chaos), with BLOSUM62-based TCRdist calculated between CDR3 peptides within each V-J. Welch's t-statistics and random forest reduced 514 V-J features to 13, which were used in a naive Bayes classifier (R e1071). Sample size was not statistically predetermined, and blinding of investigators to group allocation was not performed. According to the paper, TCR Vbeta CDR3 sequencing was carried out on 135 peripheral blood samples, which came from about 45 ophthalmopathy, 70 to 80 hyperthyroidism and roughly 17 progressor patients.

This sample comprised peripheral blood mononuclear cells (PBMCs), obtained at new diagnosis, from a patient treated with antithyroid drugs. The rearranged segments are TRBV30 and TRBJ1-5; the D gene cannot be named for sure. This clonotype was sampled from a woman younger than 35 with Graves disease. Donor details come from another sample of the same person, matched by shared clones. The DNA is TGTGCCTGGAGTGTAACGGCCGGCGGCCAGCCCCAGCATTTT. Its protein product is CAWSVTAGGQPQHF.